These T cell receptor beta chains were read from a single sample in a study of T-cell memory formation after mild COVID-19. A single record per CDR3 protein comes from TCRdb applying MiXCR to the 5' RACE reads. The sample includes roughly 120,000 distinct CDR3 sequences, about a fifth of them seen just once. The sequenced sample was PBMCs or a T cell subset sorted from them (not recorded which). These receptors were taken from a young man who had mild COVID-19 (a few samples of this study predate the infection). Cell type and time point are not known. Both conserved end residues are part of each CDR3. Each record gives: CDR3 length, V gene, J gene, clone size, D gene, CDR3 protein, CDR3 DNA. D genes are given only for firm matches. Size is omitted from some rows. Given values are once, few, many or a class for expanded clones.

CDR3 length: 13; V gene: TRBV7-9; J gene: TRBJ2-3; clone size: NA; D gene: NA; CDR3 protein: CAGGREGTDTQYF; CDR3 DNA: TGTGCCGGGGGCAGGGAAGGCACAGATACGCAGTATTTT
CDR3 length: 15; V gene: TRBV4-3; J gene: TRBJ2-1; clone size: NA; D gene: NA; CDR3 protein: CASSPGLSGYNEQFF; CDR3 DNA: TGCGCCAGCAGCCCGGGACTTAGCGGCTACAATGAGCAGTTCTTC
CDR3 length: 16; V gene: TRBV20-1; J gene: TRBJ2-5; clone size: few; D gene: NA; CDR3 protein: CSARDISGAYQETQYF; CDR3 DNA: TGCAGTGCTAGAGATATCTCCGGGGCCTACCAAGAGACCCAGTACTTC
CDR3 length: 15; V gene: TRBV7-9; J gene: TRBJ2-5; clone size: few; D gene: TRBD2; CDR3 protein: CASSLARTSQETQYF; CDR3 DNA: TGTGCCAGCAGCTTAGCGCGGACTAGTCAAGAGACCCAGTACTTC
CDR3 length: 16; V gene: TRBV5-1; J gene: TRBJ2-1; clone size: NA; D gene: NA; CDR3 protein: CASSWAPDRLSNEQFF; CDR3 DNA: TGCGCCAGCAGCTGGGCCCCGGACAGATTAAGCAATGAGCAGTTCTTC
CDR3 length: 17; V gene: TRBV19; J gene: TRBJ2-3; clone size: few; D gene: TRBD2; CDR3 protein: CATAQGWTSGYTDTQYF; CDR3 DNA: TGTGCCACCGCCCAGGGATGGACTAGCGGCTACACAGATACGCAGTATTTT
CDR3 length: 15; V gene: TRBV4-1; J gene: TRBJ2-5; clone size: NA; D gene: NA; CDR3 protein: CASSQAATAQETQYF; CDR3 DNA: TGCGCCAGCAGCCAAGCGGCGACGGCCCAAGAGACCCAGTACTTC
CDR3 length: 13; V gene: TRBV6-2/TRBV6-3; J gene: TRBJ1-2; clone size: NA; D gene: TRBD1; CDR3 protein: CASRLGQDYGYTF; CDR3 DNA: TGTGCCAGCAGACTCGGACAGGACTATGGCTACACCTTC
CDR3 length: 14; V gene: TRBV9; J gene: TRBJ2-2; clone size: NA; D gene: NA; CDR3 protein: CASSVEQALGELFF; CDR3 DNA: TGTGCCAGCAGCGTAGAGCAGGCTCTCGGGGAGCTGTTTTTT
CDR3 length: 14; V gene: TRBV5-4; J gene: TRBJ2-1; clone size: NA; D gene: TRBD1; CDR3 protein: CASSLGQGANEQFF; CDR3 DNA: TGTGCCAGCAGCCTGGGACAGGGGGCTAATGAGCAGTTCTTC
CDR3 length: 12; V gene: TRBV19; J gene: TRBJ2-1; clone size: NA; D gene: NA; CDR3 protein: CASSLRQDEQFF; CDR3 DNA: TGTGCCAGTAGCCTACGGCAGGATGAGCAGTTCTTC
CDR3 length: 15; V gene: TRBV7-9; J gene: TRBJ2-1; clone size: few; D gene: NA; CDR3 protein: CASSEGNSNQGEQFF; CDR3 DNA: TGTGCCAGCAGCGAAGGAAACTCAAATCAGGGAGAGCAGTTCTTC
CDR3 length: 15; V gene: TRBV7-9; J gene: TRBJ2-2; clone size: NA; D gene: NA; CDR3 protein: CASSFSGKKTGELFF; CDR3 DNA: TGTGCCAGCAGCTTTTCCGGGAAAAAGACCGGGGAGCTGTTTTTT
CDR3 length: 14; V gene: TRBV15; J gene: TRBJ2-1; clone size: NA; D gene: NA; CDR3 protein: CATSRDVGNNEQFF; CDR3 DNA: TGTGCCACCAGCAGAGATGTCGGAAACAATGAGCAGTTCTTC
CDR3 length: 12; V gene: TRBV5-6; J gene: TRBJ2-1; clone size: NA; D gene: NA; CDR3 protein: CASSLHLNEQFF; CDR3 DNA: TGTGCCAGCAGCTTGCACCTCAATGAGCAGTTCTTC
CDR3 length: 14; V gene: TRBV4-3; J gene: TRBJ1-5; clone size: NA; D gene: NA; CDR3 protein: CASSRYRGNQPQHF; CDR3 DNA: TGCGCCAGCAGCCGGTACAGGGGCAATCAGCCCCAGCATTTT
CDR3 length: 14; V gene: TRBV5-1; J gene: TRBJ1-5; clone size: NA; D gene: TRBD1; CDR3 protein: CASSSRTGYQPQHF; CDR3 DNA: TGCGCCAGCAGCTCTCGGACAGGGTATCAGCCCCAGCATTTT
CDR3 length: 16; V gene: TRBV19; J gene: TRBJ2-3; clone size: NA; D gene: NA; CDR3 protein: CASSVAARLNTDTQYF; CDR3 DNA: TGTGCCAGTAGTGTGGCAGCCCGTCTTAACACAGATACGCAGTATTTT
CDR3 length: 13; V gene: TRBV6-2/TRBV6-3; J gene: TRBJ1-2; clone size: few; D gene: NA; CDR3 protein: CASSYGPFYGYTF; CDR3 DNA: TGTGCCAGCAGTTACGGCCCATTCTATGGCTACACCTTC
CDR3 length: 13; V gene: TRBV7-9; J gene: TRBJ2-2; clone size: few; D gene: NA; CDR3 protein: CASTTGSTGELFF; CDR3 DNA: TGTGCCAGCACTACAGGGTCCACCGGGGAGCTGTTTTTT
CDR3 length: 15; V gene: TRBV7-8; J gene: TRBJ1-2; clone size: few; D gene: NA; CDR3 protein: CASSLGGGRHGGYTF; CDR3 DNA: TGTGCCAGCAGCTTAGGCGGGGGGAGACATGGTGGCTACACCTTC
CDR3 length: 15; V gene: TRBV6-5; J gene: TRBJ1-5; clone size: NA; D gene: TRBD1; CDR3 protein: CASSWGRGVNQPQHF; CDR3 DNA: TGTGCCAGCAGTTGGGGCAGGGGGGTGAATCAGCCCCAGCATTTT
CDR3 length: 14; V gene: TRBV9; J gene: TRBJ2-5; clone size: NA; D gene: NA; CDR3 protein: CASSVRGQQETQYF; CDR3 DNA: TGTGCCAGCAGCGTGCGGGGACAGCAAGAGACCCAGTACTTC
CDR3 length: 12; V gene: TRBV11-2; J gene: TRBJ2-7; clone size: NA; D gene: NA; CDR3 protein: CASSFTHDEQYF; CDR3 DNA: TGTGCCAGCAGCTTTACCCACGACGAGCAGTACTTC
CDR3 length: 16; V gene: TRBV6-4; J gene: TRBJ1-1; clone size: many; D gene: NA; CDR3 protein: CASSEGEGAGHAEAFF; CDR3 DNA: TGTGCCAGCAGTGAAGGAGAAGGGGCCGGGCACGCTGAAGCTTTCTTT
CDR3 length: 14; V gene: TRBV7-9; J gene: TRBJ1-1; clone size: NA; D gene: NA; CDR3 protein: CASSPEGWDTEAFF; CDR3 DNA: TGTGCCAGCAGCCCAGAGGGGTGGGACACTGAAGCTTTCTTT
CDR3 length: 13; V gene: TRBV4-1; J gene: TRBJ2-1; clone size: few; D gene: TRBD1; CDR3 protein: CASSQERGQGQFF; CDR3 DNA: TGCGCCAGCAGCCAAGAGCGAGGACAGGGTCAGTTCTTC
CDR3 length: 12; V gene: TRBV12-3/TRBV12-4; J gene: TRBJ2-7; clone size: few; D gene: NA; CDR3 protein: CASTLNGYEQYF; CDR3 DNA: TGTGCCAGCACCCTGAACGGATACGAGCAGTACTTC
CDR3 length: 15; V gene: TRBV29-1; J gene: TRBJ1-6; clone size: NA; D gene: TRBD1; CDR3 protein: CSVEDRSRGPGSLHF; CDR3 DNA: TGCAGCGTTGAAGATCGGTCCAGGGGGCCCGGATCCCTCCACTTT
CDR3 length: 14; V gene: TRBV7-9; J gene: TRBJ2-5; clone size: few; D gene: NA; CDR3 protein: CASSLSGAEETQYF; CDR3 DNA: TGTGCCAGCAGCTTATCGGGGGCCGAAGAGACCCAGTACTTC
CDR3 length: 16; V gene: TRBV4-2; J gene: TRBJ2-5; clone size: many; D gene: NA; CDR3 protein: CASSHFGPRDQETQYF; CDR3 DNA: TGTGCCAGCAGCCATTTTGGGCCTAGGGACCAAGAGACCCAGTACTTC
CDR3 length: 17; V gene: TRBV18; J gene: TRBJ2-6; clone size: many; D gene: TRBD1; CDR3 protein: CASSPDRYTAGANVLTF; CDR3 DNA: TGTGCCAGCTCCCCGGACAGGTACACGGCTGGGGCCAACGTCCTGACTTTC
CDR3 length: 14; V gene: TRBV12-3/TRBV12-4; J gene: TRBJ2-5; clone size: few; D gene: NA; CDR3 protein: CASSLWVVQETQYF; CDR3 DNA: TGTGCCAGCAGTCTCTGGGTCGTACAAGAGACCCAGTACTTC